This TCR delta chain comes out of a study of gamma-delta chains in newborns, infants, children. Study background: Innate gammadelta T cells reportedly expand polyclonally right after birth, driven by microbial exposure, per the title.

In regard to this clone: One end of the junction does not line up with germline, which may come from a read error. The same CDR3 arises from other DNA sequences in this sample as well.

TCRdb reprocessed the reads using CATT. The data show 7,000 or so delta-chain clones, approximately 10% seen once. CDR1 and CDR2 (germline): GEAIGNYY, EKD. The CDR3 is made up of 18 amino acids. The chain couples TRDV2 to TRDJ3, with 10 nucleotides matching TRDD3. The TCR was taken from a child who was a newborn, infant or young child, either healthy, febrile or measles-vaccinated (not recorded which). Input material: blood. Here the CDR3 DNA reads TGCGCCTGTGACGTACTGGGGGATCGCTCCTGGGACACCCGACAGATGTTTTTC. Protein product: CACDVLGDRSWDTRQMFF.